The 7 T cell receptor beta chains in this list originate from one sample, sequenced in a study of cytomegalovirus exposure and HLA in healthy donors. 13 Jbeta primers and 60 Vbeta primers were used for the PCR. Data came from immunoSEQ multiplex PCR; TCRdb stores just in-frame clones and leaves some out. The repertoire shows 65,000 to 85,000 clones; the top ten hold roughly 1.5%. The sample taken for sequencing was PBMCs. The receptors stem from a woman aged 55-75 years in good health and CMV-seronegative.

This chain uses TRBV7-9 with TRBJ2-7; 9 nucleotides match TRBD2. Per the germline V gene, CDR1 is SEHNR and CDR2 is FQNEAQ (reference sequence). V shed 1 base, J shed 4 bases, and the junction held 8 bases outside the gene matches. This CDR3 is built from 16 residues. CDR3 nucleotides: TGTGCCAGCAGCTTAGGGGGTAGCGGGAGAGCGTACGAGCAGTACTTC. Its protein is CASSLGGSGRAYEQYF.

The rearrangement links TRBV27 to TRBJ1-2; TRBD1 might be the D (5 bases). The V and J ends lost 5 bases and 4 bases respectively, with 11 bases between them. The CDR3 totals 13 residues. Germline lookup yields CDR1 MNHEY and CDR2 SMNVEV (reference sequence). The CDR3 loop reads CASSPNGAYGYTF. The CDR3 DNA follows: TGTGCCAGCAGTCCGAATGGGGCCTATGGCTACACCTTC.

Note on this clone: Other DNA sequences in the sample encode the same CDR3. The chain uses TRBV5-8 and TRBJ2-3; 12 bases map to TRBD2. Germline V lookup: CDR1 SGHTS, CDR2 YDEGEE. V was clipped by 4 bases and J by 2 bases; unmatched bases: 5. The CDR3 is 16 residues long. The CDR3, as DNA: TGTGCCAGCAGCCCTGGACTAGCGGGACTCACAGATACGCAGTATTTT. Residues: CASSPGLAGLTDTQYF.

The chain couples TRBV7-6 to TRBJ2-3, with 8 bases lining up with TRBD2. Germline V gives CDR1 SGHVS, CDR2 FNYEAQ. The CDR3 loop spans 15 amino acids. The J segment lost 4 bases and the V segment lost 4 bases, leaving 7 bases of the junction unmatched. Written as DNA, the CDR3 is TGTGCCAGCAGCTCCGGGGGGGGACTCGCAGATACGCAGTATTTT. Protein product: CASSSGGGLADTQYF. The full variable domain, its missing parts supplied by reference TRBV7-6 and TRBJ2-3, is GAGVSQSPRYKVTKRGQDVALRCDPISGHVSLYWYRQALGQGPEFLTYFNYEAQQDKSGLPNDRFSAERPEGSISTLTIQRTEQRDSAMYRCASSSGGGLADTQYFGPGTRLTVL.

CDR3 loop: CASTTLRNEQFF. For the CDR3, the DNA is TGTGCCAGCACCACCTTGAGGAATGAGCAGTTCTTC. This chain connects TRBV25-1 to TRBJ2-1, with unresolved D. Germline CDR1 reads MGHDK; CDR2 reads SYGVNS. The V end lost 7 bases, the J end lost 7 bases, and 11 bases lay between the germline ends. The CDR3 totals 12 residues.

The rearrangement joins TRBV19 to TRBJ2-1, with D perhaps matching TRBD2 (6 bases). Germline-derived CDR1 and CDR2 are LNHDA and SQIVND (reference sequence). V dropped 0 bases and J dropped 15 bases, with 15 bases sitting between them. This CDR3 is 13 amino acids long. This CDR3 reads CASSIDLFGGRFF. The DNA of the CDR3 is TGTGCCAGTAGTATAGACCTCTTCGGGGGAAGGTTCTTC.

The DNA of the CDR3 is TGCGCCAGCAGCCAAGGTACTCGGCCTAGCGGGAGGGAAGAGACCCAGTACTTC. Translating gives CASSQGTRPSGREETQYF. The gene calls are TRBV4-1 and TRBJ2-5; 12 bases agree with TRBD2. CDR3 length equals 18 residues. Germline V gives CDR1 MGHRA, CDR2 YSYEKL. V dropped 1 base and J dropped 3; count of bases not matched to a gene: 9.